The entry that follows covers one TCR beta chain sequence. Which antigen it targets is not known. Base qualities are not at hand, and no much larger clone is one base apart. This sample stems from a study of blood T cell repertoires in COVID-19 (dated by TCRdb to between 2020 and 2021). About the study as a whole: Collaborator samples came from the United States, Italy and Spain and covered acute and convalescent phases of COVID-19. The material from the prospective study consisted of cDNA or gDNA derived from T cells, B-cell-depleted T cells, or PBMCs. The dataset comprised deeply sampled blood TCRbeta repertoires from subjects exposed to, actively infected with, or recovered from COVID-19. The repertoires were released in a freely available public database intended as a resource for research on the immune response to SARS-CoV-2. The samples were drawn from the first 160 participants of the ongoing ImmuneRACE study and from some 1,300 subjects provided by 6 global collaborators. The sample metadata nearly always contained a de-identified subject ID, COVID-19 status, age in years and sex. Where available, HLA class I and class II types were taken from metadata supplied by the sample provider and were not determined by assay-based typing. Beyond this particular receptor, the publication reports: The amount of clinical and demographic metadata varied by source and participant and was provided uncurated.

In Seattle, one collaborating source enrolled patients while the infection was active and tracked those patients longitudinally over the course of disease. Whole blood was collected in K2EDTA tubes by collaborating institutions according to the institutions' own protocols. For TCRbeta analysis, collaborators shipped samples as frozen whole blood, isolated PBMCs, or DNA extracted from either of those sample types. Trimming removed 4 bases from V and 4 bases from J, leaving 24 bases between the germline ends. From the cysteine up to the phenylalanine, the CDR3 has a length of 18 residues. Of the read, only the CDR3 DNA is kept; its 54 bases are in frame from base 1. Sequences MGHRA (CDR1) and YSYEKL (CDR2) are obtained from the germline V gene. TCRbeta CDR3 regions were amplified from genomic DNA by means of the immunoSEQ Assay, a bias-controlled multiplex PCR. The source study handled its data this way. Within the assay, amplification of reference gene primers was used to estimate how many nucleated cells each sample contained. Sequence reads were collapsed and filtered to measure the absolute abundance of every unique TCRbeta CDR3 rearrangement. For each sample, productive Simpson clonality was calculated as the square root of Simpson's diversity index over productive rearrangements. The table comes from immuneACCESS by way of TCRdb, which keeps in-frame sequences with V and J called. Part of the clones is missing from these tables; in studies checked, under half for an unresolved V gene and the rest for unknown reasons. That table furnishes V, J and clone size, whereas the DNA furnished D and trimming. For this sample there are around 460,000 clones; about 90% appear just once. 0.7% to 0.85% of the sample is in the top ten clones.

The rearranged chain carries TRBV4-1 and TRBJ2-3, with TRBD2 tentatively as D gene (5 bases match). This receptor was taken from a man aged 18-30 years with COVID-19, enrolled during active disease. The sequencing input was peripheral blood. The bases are TGCGCCAGCAGCCCACAGAGAGAGGACCCAGGAGGTCCAGATACGCAGTATTTT. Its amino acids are CASSPQREDPGGPDTQYF.